The 25 T cell receptor beta chains in this list originate from one sample, sequenced in a study of blood T cell repertoires in COVID-19. Here immunoSEQ multiplex PCR was the method, and the copy in TCRdb shows in-frame clones only, minus some. The sample yields about 160,000 clones, 80% to 90% seen once. Material for sequencing was peripheral blood. The receptor set was obtained from a man aged 40-49 years with acute or convalescent COVID-19.

This CDR3 reads CASSQGVVNNSPLHF. In nucleotides, the CDR3 is TGTGCCAGCTCGCAGGGGGTAGTGAATAATTCACCCCTCCACTTT. This sequence joins TRBV18 and TRBJ1-6; 7 bases map to TRBD1. Germline V gene sequence: CDR1 KGHSH, CDR2 LQKENI. V shed 6 bases and J 5 bases; nucleotides not matched to a gene: 7. There are 15 residues in the CDR3.

This chain uses TRBV10-3 with TRBJ2-3; 7 bases fit TRBD2. Trimming at V came to 2 bases and at J to 4 bases, leaving 9 bases not matched to a gene. Looked up from germline, CDR1 is ENHRY and CDR2 is SYGVKD. The CDR3 is 16 residues long. Here the CDR3 reads CAISEGLAGVSDTQYF. The DNA for the CDR3 is TGTGCCATCAGTGAGGGCCTCGCGGGGGTTTCAGATACGCAGTATTTT.

This clone was counted between two and nine times. The rearrangement uses TRBV7-3 and TRBJ1-6; possibly TRBD1 for D (5 bases). The CDR3 is made up of 14 amino acids. Germline V CDR1 and CDR2: SGHTA, FQGTGA. V was shortened by 5 bases and J by 6 bases, with 11 bases between the two germline ends. CDR3 sequence (DNA): TGTGCCAGCAGCCAGGGAGGGATTAATTCACCCCTCCACTTT. Protein product: CASSQGGINSPLHF.

The chain recombines TRBV19 with TRBJ2-3; 13 bases are shared with TRBD2. Trimming at V came to 6 bases and at J to 3 bases, leaving 18 bases not matched to a gene. This CDR3 contains 20 residues. Germline V gene sequence: CDR1 LNHDA, CDR2 SQIVND (reference sequence). CDR3 nucleotide sequence: TGTGCCAGTAGCCCAGGAAGCGGGACTAGCGGGGATTGGTGGACAGATACGCAGTATTTT. This gives the protein CASSPGSGTSGDWWTDTQYF. Using reference TRBV19 and TRBJ2-3 for the parts outside the CDR3, the full variable domain is DGGITQSPKYLFRKEGQNVTLSCEQNLNHDAMYWYRQDPGQGLRLIYYSQIVNDFQKGDIAEGYSVSREKKESFPLTVTSAQKNPTAFYLCASSPGSGTSGDWWTDTQYFGPGTRLTVL.

The table lists this clone with a count of one. The chain uses TRBV12-2 and TRBJ2-7; the tabulated D call, TRBD1, remains unverified against the DNA. TRBV12-2 represents a pseudogene. The CDR3 runs 16 residues. CDR3 sequence reads: CASRFLDGTSTYEQYF. The CDR3 nucleotides read TGTGCAAGTCGCTTCTTAGACGGGACATCCACCTACGAGCAGTACTTC.

This rearrangement joins TRBV14 to TRBJ2-7, with 10 positions matching TRBD2. Germline CDR1 reads SGHDN; CDR2 reads FVKESK. The CDR3 sequence is 15 residues long. The V and J ends lost 4 bases and 3 bases, in that order; junction bases with no gene match: 6. In nucleotides, the CDR3 is TGTGCCAGCAGCCCCCGATTAGCGGGGGGCTACGAGCAGTACTTC. This codes for CASSPRLAGGYEQYF.

The rearrangement links TRBV23-1 to TRBJ1-2; TRBD1 matches at 9 bases. TRBV23-1 is an ORF; its function is uncertain. The CDR3 is made up of 16 amino acids. The V segment lost 3 bases and the J segment 4 bases; nucleotides outside the gene matches: 9. CDR3 DNA: TGCGCCAGCAGTCAGTTTCCGGACAGGGGCTTCTATGGCTACACCTTC. This codes for CASSQFPDRGFYGYTF.

This chain links TRBV5-1 with TRBJ1-1; D gene uncertain. V lost 2 bases, J lost 1 base, and 6 bases lay in between. The CDR3 covers 13 residues. From germline, CDR1 is SGHRS and CDR2 YFSETQ. The CDR3 DNA reads TGCGCCAGCAGCTTAAACTGGAACACTGAAGCTTTCTTT. Protein: CASSLNWNTEAFF.

The chain is built from TRBV6-5 and TRBJ2-2; D is possibly TRBD1 (5 bases). CDR1 is MNHEY, CDR2 SVGAGI, per germline. The CDR3 runs to 15 residues. The V and J ends lost 6 bases and 5 bases respectively, with 16 bases between them. DNA for the CDR3: TGTGCCAGCAGAGCAGGGTCCTTAGGGACCGGGGAGCTGTTTTTT. Amino acid sequence: CASRAGSLGTGELFF.

The rearrangement uses TRBV7-2 and TRBJ1-1; TRBD1 might be the D (6 bases). Germline CDR1 SGHTA, CDR2 FQGNSA. This CDR3 has 16 residues. Trimming shortened V by 4 bases and J by 1 base, and 16 bases separated the two germline ends. CDR3 nucleotide sequence: TGTGCCAGCAGCTCAGGGTCTCGGACAGAGAACACTGAAGCTTTCTTT. Translated: CASSSGSRTENTEAFF.

The chain has TRBV19 and TRBJ1-5, with TRBD1 matching over 7 bases. The CDR3 has 13 amino acids. Germline V lookup: CDR1 LNHDA, CDR2 SQIVND (reference sequence). The V and J ends lost 6 bases and 7 bases, in that order; junction bases with no gene match: 6. The CDR3 loop is CASSYDREQPQHF. The CDR3 DNA reads TGTGCCAGTAGCTATGACAGGGAACAGCCCCAGCATTTT.

This clone was seen once. This chain uses TRBV6-5 with TRBJ2-3; D possibly corresponds to TRBD1 (5 bases). This CDR3 spans 12 amino acids. The germline V gene encodes CDR1 MNHEY and CDR2 SVGAGI. CDR3 nucleotide sequence: TGTGCAGGGGAAGGGAACACAGATACGCAGTATTTT. It is translated as CAGEGNTDTQYF.

V usage is TRBV3-1 (or the pseudogene TRBV3-2) and J usage is TRBJ2-5; no definite D call. This CDR3 is built from 13 residues. Trimming took off 2 bases at V and 11 bases at J, with 15 bases between the two ends. CDR1 and CDR2 (germline): LGHDT, YNNKEL (reference sequence). The CDR3 here is CASSQSPTNRQYF. The CDR3 DNA reads as TGTGCCAGCAGCCAAAGCCCCACTAATAGGCAGTACTTC.

The chain has TRBV5-5 and TRBJ2-7; 7 bases map to TRBD1. The CDR3 has 14 residues. The germline V gene encodes CDR1 SGHKS and CDR2 YYEKEE (reference sequence). Trimming took 0 bases from V and 4 from J; bases not matched to a gene: 4. DNA for the CDR3: TGTGCCAGCAGCTTGGGGGCAGGGGGTTACGAGCAGTACTTC. Translated, it gives CASSLGAGGYEQYF.

The chain has TRBV5-6 and TRBJ2-7; TRBD2 might be the D (6 bases). From germline, CDR1 is SGHDT and CDR2 YYEEEE. V lost 2 bases, J lost 5 bases, and 14 bases lay in between. This CDR3 spans 14 amino acids. The CDR3 loop is CASSLPGRHDEQYF. The CDR3 DNA reads as TGTGCCAGCAGCTTACCCGGGAGACATGACGAGCAGTACTTC. Full variable domain (remainder filled in from reference TRBV5-6 and TRBJ2-7): DAGVTQSPTHLIKTRGQQVTLRCSPKSGHDTVSWYQQALGQGPQFIFQYYEEEERQRGNFPDRFSGHQFPNYSSELNVNALLLGDSALYLCASSLPGRHDEQYFGPGTRLTVT.

The V and J genes are TRBV4-3 and TRBJ1-1; no clear D. Between the trimmed V and J ends, which lost 0 bases and 14 bases, there was a span of 16 bases. CDR3 length: 13 residues. Germline values: CDR1 LGHNA, CDR2 YSLEER. The CDR3 sequence is CASSQDSGLVAFF. The CDR3 nucleotides are TGCGCCAGCAGCCAAGACAGTGGCCTCGTGGCCTTCTTT.

The rearrangement joins TRBV5-4 to TRBJ1-2, with TRBD1 as a possible D gene (5 bases). Germline V gives CDR1 SGHNT, CDR2 YYREEE (reference sequence). The CDR3 runs 16 residues. Trimming removed 4 bases at V and 6 bases at J, with 22 bases between. The CDR3 nucleotides read TGTGCCAGCAGCCCCGTCCGGGGGGTGATATGGGATGGCTACACCTTC. Residues: CASSPVRGVIWDGYTF.

The chain is built from TRBV7-9 and TRBJ2-3; unclear D gene. Germline loops: CDR1 SEHNR, CDR2 FQNEAQ (reference sequence). V dropped 5 bases and J dropped 0 bases, with 6 bases sitting between them. The CDR3 length is 13 residues. This CDR3 reads CASSHFSTDTQYF. The CDR3 bases are TGTGCCAGCAGCCACTTCAGCACAGATACGCAGTATTTT.

The chain is built from TRBV11-3 and TRBJ2-2; D not certain. Germline values: CDR1 SGHNT, CDR2 YENEEA. CDR3 length: 12 residues. V gave up 5 bases and J gave up 6 bases, with 7 bases separating them. CDR3 sequence (DNA): TGTGCCAGCAGCGCCGGTCCCGGGGAGCTGTTTTTT. Translated: CASSAGPGELFF. Full variable domain (rest looked up from reference TRBV11-3 and TRBJ2-2): EAGVVQSPRYKIIEKKQPVAFWCNPISGHNTLYWYLQNLGQGPELLIRYENEEAVDDSQLPKDRFSAERLKGVDSTLKIQPAELGDSAVYLCASSAGPGELFFGEGSRLTVL.

This chain uses TRBV30 with TRBJ1-2, with 10 nucleotides matching TRBD1. Germline CDR1 is GTSNPN and CDR2 is SVGIG (reference sequence). This CDR3 is built from 14 residues. Unmatched junction bases numbered 1, after V lost 1 base and J lost 2 bases. The chain's CDR3 is CAWSEGQGNYGYTF. CDR3 sequence (DNA): TGTGCCTGGAGTGAGGGACAGGGGAACTATGGCTACACCTTC.

The chain is built from TRBV13 and TRBJ1-5; 10 bases line up with TRBD1. V shed 5 bases and J 4 bases; nucleotides not matched to a gene: 5. The CDR3 has 15 residues. CDR1 is PRHDT and CDR2 is FYEKMQ in the germline V gene (reference sequence). The CDR3 sequence is CASSQRDRGNQPQHF. CDR3 DNA: TGTGCCAGCAGCCAAAGGGACAGGGGTAATCAGCCCCAGCATTTT.

This clone was recorded only once. V gene TRBV5-5 combines with J gene TRBJ1-1, with D maybe TRBD1 (5 bases). There are 14 residues in the CDR3. Trimming pared 3 bases from V and 5 bases from J, leaving 14 bases between. In germline, CDR1 is SGHKS, CDR2 YYEKEE (reference sequence). The CDR3 DNA reads TGTGCCAGCAGCTCTACTATAGGGGTTACTGAAGCTTTCTTT. Protein: CASSSTIGVTEAFF.

The rearrangement uses TRBV28 and TRBJ2-7; tentative D call: TRBD2 (7 bases). Germline V lookup: CDR1 MDHEN, CDR2 SYDVKM. The germline V and J ends were trimmed by 3 bases and 7 bases, with 10 bases remaining between them. The CDR3 length is 12 residues. CDR3 sequence (DNA): TGTGCCAGCAGTTTTAGGGGGGGGGAGCAGTACTTC. It codes for CASSFRGGEQYF.

The rearrangement uses TRBV18 and TRBJ1-6; the match to TRBD1 covers 9 bases. This CDR3 region has 16 residues. V gave up 6 bases and J gave up 9 bases; unmatched junction bases: 12. The V gene's germline CDR1 is KGHSH and CDR2 LQKENI. DNA of the CDR3: TGTGCCAGCTCCTTCGAGCGGGGACAGGGAGGTTCACCCCTCCACTTT. Translation gives CASSFERGQGGSPLHF.

In this sample, this clone turned up a few times. The rearrangement joins TRBV28 to TRBJ2-2; weak D call: TRBD1 (5 bases). The CDR3 covers 14 residues. V dropped 7 bases and J dropped 3 bases, with 12 bases sitting between them. Germline V gene sequence: CDR1 MDHEN, CDR2 SYDVKM. DNA for the CDR3: TGTGCCAGCAAGTCAGGGTCGGACACCGGGGAGCTGTTTTTT. This gives the protein CASKSGSDTGELFF.